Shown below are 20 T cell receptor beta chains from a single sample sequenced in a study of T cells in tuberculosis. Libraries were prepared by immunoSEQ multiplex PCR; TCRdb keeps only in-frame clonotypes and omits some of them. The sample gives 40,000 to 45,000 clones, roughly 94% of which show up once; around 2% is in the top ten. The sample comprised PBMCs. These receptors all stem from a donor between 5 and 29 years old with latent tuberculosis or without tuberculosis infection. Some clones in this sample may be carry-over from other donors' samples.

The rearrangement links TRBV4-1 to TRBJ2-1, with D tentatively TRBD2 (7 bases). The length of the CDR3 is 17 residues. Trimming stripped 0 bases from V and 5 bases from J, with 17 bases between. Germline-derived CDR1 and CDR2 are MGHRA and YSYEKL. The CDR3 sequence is CASSQDEGGGPNNEQFF. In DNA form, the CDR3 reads TGCGCCAGCAGCCAAGATGAAGGGGGAGGGCCCAACAATGAGCAGTTCTTC.

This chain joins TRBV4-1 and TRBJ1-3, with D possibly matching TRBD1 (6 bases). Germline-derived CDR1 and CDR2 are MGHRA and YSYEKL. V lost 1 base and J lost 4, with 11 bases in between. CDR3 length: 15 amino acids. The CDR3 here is CASSQATGWGNTIYF. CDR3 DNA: TGCGCCAGCAGCCAAGCCACAGGGTGGGGAAACACCATATATTTT.

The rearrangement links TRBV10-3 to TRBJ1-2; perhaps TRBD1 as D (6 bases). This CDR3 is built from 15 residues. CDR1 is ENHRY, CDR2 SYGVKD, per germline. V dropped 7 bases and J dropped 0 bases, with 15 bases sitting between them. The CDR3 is CAITSTGFTNYGYTF. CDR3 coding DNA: TGTGCCATCACCTCCACAGGGTTTACTAACTATGGCTACACCTTC.

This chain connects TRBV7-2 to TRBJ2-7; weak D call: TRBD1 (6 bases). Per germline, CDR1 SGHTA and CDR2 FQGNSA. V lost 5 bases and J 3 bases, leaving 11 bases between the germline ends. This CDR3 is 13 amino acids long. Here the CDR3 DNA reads TGTGCCAGCAGCACTACAGGGTTCTACGAGCAGTACTTC. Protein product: CASSTTGFYEQYF.

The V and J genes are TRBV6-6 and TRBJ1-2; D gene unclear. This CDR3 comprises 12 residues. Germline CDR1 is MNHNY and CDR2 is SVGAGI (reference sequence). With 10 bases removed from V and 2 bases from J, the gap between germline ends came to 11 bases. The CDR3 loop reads CATTQRNYGYTF. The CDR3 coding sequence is TGTGCCACCACACAGAGAAACTATGGCTACACCTTC.

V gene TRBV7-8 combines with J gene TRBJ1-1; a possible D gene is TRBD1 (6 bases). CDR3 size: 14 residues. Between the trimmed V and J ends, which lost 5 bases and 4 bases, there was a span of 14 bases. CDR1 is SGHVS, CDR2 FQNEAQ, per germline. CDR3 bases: TGTGCCAGCAGCCAAGGGGGATTGGCCACTGAAGCTTTCTTT. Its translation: CASSQGGLATEAFF.

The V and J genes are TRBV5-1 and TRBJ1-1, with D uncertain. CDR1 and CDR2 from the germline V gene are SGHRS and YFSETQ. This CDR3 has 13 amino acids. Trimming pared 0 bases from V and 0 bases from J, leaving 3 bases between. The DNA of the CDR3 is TGCGCCAGCAGCTTGGATATGAACACTGAAGCTTTCTTT. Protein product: CASSLDMNTEAFF.

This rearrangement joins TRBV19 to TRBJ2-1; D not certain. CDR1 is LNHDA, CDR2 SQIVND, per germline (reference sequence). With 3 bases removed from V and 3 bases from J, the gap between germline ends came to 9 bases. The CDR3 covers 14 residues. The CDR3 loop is CASSIRSGYNEQFF. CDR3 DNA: TGTGCCAGTAGTATTAGATCCGGCTACAATGAGCAGTTCTTC.

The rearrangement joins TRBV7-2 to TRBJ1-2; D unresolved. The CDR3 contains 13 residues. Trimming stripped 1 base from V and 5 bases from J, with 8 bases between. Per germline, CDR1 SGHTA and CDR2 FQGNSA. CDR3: CASSLESQYGYTF. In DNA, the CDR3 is TGTGCCAGCAGCTTAGAATCCCAGTATGGCTACACCTTC.

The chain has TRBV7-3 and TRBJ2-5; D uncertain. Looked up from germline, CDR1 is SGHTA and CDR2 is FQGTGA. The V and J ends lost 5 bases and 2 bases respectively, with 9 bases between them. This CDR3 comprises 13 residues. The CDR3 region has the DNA TGTGCCAGCAGCGAACAGCTGCAAGAGACCCAGTACTTC. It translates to CASSEQLQETQYF.

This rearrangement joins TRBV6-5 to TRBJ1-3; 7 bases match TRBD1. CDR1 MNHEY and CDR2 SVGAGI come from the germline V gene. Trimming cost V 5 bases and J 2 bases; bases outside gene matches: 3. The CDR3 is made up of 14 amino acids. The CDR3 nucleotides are TGTGCCAGCAGTCCCGGGACAGCTGGAAACACCATATATTTT. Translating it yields CASSPGTAGNTIYF.

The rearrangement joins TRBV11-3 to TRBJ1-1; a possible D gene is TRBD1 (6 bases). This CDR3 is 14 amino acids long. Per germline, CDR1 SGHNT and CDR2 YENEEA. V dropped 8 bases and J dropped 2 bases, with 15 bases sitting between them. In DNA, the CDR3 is TGTGCCAGCTCCCCCGGGACACATAACACTGAAGCTTTCTTT. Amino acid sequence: CASSPGTHNTEAFF.

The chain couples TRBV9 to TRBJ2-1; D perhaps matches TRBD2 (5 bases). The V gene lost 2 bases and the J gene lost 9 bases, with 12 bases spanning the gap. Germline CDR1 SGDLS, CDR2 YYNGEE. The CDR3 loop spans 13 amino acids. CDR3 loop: CASSVTGLGEQFF. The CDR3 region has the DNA TGTGCCAGCAGCGTCACCGGACTCGGTGAGCAGTTCTTC. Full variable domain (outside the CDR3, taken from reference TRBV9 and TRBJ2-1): DSGVTQTPKHLITATGQRVTLRCSPRSGDLSVYWYQQSLDQGLQFLIQYYNGEERAKGNILERFSAQQFPDLHSELNLSSLELGDSALYFCASSVTGLGEQFFGPGTRLTVL.

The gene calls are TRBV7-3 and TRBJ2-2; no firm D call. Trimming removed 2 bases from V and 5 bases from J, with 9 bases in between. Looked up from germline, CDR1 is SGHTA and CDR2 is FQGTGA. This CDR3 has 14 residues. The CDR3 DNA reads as TGTGCCAGCAGCTTACCCCAGAAAACCGGGGAGCTGTTTTTT. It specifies CASSLPQKTGELFF.

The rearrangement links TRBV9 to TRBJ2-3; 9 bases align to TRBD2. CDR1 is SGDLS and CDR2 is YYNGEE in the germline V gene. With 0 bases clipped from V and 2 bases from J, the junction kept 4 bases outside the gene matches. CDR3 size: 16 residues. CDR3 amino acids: CASSVGTSGYTDTQYF. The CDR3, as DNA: TGTGCCAGCAGCGTAGGAACTAGCGGGTACACAGATACGCAGTATTTT.

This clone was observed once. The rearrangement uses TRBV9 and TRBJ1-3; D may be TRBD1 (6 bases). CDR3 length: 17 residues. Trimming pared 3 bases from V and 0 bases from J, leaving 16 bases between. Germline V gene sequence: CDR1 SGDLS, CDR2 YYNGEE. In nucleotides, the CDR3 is TGTGCCAGCAGCGCCCAAATAGGACAGTCCTCTGGAAACACCATATATTTT. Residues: CASSAQIGQSSGNTIYF.

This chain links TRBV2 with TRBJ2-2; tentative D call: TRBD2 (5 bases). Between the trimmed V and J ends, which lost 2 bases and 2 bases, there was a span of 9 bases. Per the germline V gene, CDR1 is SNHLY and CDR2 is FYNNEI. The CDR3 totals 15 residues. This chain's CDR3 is CASSELGENTGELFF. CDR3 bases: TGTGCCAGCAGTGAACTCGGGGAAAACACCGGGGAGCTGTTTTTT.

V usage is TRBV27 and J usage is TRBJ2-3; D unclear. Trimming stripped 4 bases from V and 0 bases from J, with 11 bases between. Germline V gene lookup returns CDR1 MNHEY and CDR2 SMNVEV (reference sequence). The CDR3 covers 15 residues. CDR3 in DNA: TGTGCCAGCAGTTCCGCGTTTTATAGCACAGATACGCAGTATTTT. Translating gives CASSSAFYSTDTQYF.

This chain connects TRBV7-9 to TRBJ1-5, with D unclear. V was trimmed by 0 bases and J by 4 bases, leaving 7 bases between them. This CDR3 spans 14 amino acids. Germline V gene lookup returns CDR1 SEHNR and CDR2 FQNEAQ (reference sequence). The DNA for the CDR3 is TGTGCCAGCAGCTTAGCAACGGGAAATCAGCCCCAGCATTTT. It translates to CASSLATGNQPQHF.

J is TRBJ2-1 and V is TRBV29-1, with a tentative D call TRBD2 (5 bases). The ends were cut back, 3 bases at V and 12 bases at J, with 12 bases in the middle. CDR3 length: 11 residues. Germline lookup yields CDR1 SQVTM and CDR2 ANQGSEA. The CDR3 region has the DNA TGCAGCGTTGAGATCGGACTGGGGCAGTTCTTC. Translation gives CSVEIGLGQFF.